This T cell receptor beta chain was sequenced during a study of blood T cell repertoires in COVID-19. Looked up from germline, CDR1 is SNHLY and CDR2 is FYNNEI. This CDR3 has 15 residues. The V and J ends lost 8 bases and 1 base respectively, with 17 bases between them. Generated by immunoSEQ multiplex PCR, the TCRdb table keeps only in-frame clones and is missing some. This sample has hundreds of thousands of clones, with 85% found just once. This sequence originates from a woman between 18 and 30 years old with acute or convalescent COVID-19. This chain connects TRBV2 to TRBJ2-5, with a tentative D call TRBD2 (6 bases). The material sequenced was peripheral blood. The CDR3 DNA follows: TGTGCCAGCTTAGACGGGGGAGCCCCCCAAGAGACCCAGTACTTC. Translation: CASLDGGAPQETQYF.